This TCR beta chain was profiled in a study of T cells in Graves' hyperthyroidism and ophthalmopathy. The CDR3 totals 11 residues. V was cut by 5 bases and J by 8 bases, with 7 bases left in between. CDR1 and CDR2 from the germline V gene are SGHTA and FQGNSA. Broader study findings: Ophthalmopathy could be told apart from stable hyperthyroidism with a 13 V-J model.

TCR beta CDR3 sequences were amplified from RNA transcripts. First-round RT-PCR of the TCR CDR3 relied on the HTBI primer set. In TCRdb, the multiplex PCR reads were re-called with MiXCR into one record per CDR3 protein. The table includes about 620,000 distinct CDR3 sequences, 15% to 20% detected once. As to this clonotype: Its antigen is still unknown.

This TCR came from a woman in her twenties or thirties with Graves' hyperthyroidism. This chain connects TRBV7-2 to TRBJ2-1; D call uncertain. Sequences were obtained from blood. CDR3 nucleotides: TGTGCCAGCAGCCCCGACTATGAGCAGTTCTTC. Encoded protein: CASSPDYEQFF.